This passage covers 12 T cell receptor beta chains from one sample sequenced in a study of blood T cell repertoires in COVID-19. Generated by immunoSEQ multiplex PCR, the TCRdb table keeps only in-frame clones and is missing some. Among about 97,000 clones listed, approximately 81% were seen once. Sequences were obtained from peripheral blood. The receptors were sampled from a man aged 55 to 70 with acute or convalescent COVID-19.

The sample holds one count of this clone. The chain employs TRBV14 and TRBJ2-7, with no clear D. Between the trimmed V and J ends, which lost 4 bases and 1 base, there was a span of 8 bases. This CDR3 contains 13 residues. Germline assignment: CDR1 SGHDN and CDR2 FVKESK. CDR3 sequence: CASSLLLSYEQYF. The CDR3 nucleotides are TGTGCCAGCAGCCTTCTCCTATCCTACGAGCAGTACTTC.

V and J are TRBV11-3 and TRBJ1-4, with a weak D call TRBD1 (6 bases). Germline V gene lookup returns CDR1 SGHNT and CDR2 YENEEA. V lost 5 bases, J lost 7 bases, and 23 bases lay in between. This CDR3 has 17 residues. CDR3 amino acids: CASSLSPHRAWGEKLFF. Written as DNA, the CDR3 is TGTGCCAGCAGCCTTAGCCCTCACAGGGCGTGGGGTGAAAAACTGTTTTTT.

The CDR3 sequence is CASSYSTSGGASLTQYF. The DNA for the CDR3 is TGTGCCAGCAGTTACTCGACTAGCGGGGGGGCCTCTTTGACCCAGTACTTC. The gene calls are TRBV6-2 or TRBV6-3 and TRBJ2-5; TRBD2 aligns across 14 bases. Per the germline V gene, CDR1 is MNHEY and CDR2 is SVGEGT. The V and J ends lost 0 bases and 7 bases, in that order; junction bases with no gene match: 7. The CDR3 spans 17 residues.

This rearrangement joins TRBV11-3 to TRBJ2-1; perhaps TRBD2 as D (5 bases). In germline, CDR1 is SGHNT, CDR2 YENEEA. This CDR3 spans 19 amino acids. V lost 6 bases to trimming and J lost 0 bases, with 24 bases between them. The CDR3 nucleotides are TGTGCCAGCAGTGGCCCGGACTGGAACAATCTGAGCTCCTACAATGAGCAGTTCTTC. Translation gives CASSGPDWNNLSSYNEQFF.

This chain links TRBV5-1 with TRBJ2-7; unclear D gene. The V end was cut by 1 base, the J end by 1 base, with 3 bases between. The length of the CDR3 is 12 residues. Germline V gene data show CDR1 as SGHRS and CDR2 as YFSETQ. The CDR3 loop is CASSLPSYEQYF. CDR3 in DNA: TGCGCCAGCAGCTTGCCTTCCTACGAGCAGTACTTC.

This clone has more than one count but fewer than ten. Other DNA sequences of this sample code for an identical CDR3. CDR3 DNA sequence: TGTGCCAGCAGTTACTCAGGTGGAGGTGGCTACACCTTC. Translation gives CASSYSGGGGYTF. The V call is TRBV6-5, the J call TRBJ1-2, with unresolved D. Germline V lookup: CDR1 MNHEY, CDR2 SVGAGI. V was pared by 0 bases and J by 7 bases, with 9 bases between. The CDR3 has 13 residues.

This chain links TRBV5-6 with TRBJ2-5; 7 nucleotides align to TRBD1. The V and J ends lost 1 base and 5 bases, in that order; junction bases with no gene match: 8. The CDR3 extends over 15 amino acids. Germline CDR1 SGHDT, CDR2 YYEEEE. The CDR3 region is CASSLWKGGLETQYF. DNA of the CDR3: TGTGCCAGCAGCTTGTGGAAAGGGGGCTTGGAGACCCAGTACTTC.

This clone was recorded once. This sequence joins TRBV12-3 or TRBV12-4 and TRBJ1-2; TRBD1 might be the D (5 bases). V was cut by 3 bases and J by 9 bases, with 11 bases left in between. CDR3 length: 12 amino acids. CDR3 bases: TGTGCCAGCAGTTTTGAGGGACTGAGCTACACCTTC. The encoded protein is CASSFEGLSYTF.

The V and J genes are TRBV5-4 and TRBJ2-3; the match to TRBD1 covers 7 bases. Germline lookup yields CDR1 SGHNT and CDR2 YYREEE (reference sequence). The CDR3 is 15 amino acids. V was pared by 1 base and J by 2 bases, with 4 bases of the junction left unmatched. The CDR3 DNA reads TGTGCCAGCAGCTTGTGGGACAGACACACAGATACGCAGTATTTT. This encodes CASSLWDRHTDTQYF.

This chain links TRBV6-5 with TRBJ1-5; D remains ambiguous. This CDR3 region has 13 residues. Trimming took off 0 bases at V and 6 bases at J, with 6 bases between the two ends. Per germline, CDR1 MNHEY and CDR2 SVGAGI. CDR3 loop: CASSYSLFQPQHF. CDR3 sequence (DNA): TGTGCCAGCAGTTACTCCCTTTTTCAGCCCCAGCATTTT.

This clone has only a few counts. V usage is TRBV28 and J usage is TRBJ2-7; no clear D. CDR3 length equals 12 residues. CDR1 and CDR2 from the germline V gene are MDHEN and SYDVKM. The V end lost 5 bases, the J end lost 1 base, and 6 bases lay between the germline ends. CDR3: CASSHSSYEQYF. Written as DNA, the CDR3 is TGTGCCAGCAGTCACAGTTCCTACGAGCAGTACTTC.

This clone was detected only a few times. Written as DNA, the CDR3 is TGTGCCAGCTCTTGGACTAGGAGGGAGACCCAGTACTTC. Encoded protein: CASSWTRRETQYF. The gene calls are TRBV18 and TRBJ2-5; 7 bases line up with TRBD2. Germline V gene sequence: CDR1 KGHSH, CDR2 LQKENI. There are 13 residues in the CDR3. After removal of 6 bases from V and 5 bases from J, the junction contained 6 bases not matched to a gene.